Following are 9 T cell receptor beta chains from one sample sequenced in a study of control samples from healthy donors and cancer patients. Data came from immunoSEQ multiplex PCR; TCRdb stores just in-frame clones and leaves some out. The sample holds fewer than 90,000 clones, about 87% seen once. Material for sequencing was blood. These receptors were taken from a man between 50 and 59 years old in good health.

The chain is built from TRBV27 and TRBJ2-1; 14 bases match TRBD2. V lost 5 bases to trimming and J lost 9 bases; unmatched junction nucleotides: 6. The CDR3 is made up of 15 amino acids. CDR1 and CDR2 from the germline V gene are MNHEY and SMNVEV (reference sequence). Here the CDR3 reads CASSPGLAGGREQFF. DNA of the CDR3: TGTGCCAGCAGTCCCGGACTAGCGGGAGGTCGTGAGCAGTTCTTC.

This clone was seen only a few times. V and J are TRBV4-3 and TRBJ1-2, with D possibly TRBD1 on 5 matching bases. CDR1 and CDR2 from the germline V gene are LGHNA and YSLEER. This CDR3 contains 15 residues. The germline V and J ends were trimmed by 1 base and 6 bases, with 15 bases remaining between them. CDR3 coding DNA: TGCGCCAGCAGCCAAGTTGGGGGGTTGGGAAATGGCTACACCTTC. Its translation: CASSQVGGLGNGYTF.

The chain is built from TRBV5-5 and TRBJ1-6; D gene uncertain. The V gene lost 0 bases and the J gene lost 2 bases, with 9 bases spanning the gap. Germline CDR1 SGHKS, CDR2 YYEKEE (reference sequence). The CDR3 is made up of 16 amino acids. The chain's CDR3 is CASSLGGITYNSPLHF. CDR3 sequence (DNA): TGTGCCAGCAGCTTGGGAGGGATAACCTATAATTCACCCCTCCACTTT.

The CDR3 loop reads CSVVTLSPLHF. The CDR3 DNA follows: TGCAGCGTTGTAACCCTATCACCCCTCCACTTT. The rearrangement links TRBV29-1 to TRBJ1-6, with D unresolved. CDR3 length: 11 residues. CDR1 SQVTM and CDR2 ANQGSEA come from the germline V gene. V shed 4 bases and J shed 10 bases, with 8 bases lying between them. Full variable domain (missing parts from reference TRBV29-1 and TRBJ1-6): SAVISQKPSRDICQRGTSLTIQCQVDSQVTMMFWYRQQPGQSLTLIATANQGSEATYESGFVIDKFPISRPNLTFSTLTVSNMSPEDSSIYLCSVVTLSPLHFGNGTRLTVT.

The rearrangement links TRBV7-3 to TRBJ2-3, with 14 bases aligning to TRBD2. The germline V gene has CDR1 SGHTA and CDR2 FQGTGA. The V gene end was trimmed by 5 bases and the J gene end by 11 bases; junction bases not matched to a gene: 6. This CDR3 region has 14 residues. The CDR3 coding sequence is TGTGCCAGCAGCCCGGGACTAGCGGGAGAAAAGCAGTATTTT. It codes for CASSPGLAGEKQYF. The whole variable domain, remainder taken from reference TRBV7-3 and TRBJ2-3, is GAGVSQTPSNKVTEKGKYVELRCDPISGHTALYWYRQSLGQGPEFLIYFQGTGAADDSGLPNDRFFAVRPEGSVSTLKIQRTERGDSAVYLCASSPGLAGEKQYFGPGTRLTVL.

The genes are TRBV24-1 and TRBJ1-1, with 8 nucleotides matching TRBD1. The CDR3 runs to 16 residues. V was clipped by 3 bases and J by 1 base; unmatched bases: 6. Germline CDR1 and CDR2: KGHDR and SFDVKD. As DNA, the CDR3 is TGTGCCACCAGTGATCCCCCCGGGACAGGGAACACTGAAGCTTTCTTT. Translated: CATSDPPGTGNTEAFF.

The rearrangement joins TRBV6-5 to TRBJ1-2, with D perhaps TRBD1 (6 bases). Trimming left V 7 bases short and J 5 bases short, with 11 bases between. The CDR3 is made up of 12 amino acids. Germline V gives CDR1 MNHEY, CDR2 SVGAGI. CDR3 loop: CASTETGYGYTF. CDR3 nucleotides: TGTGCCAGCACCGAGACAGGATATGGCTACACCTTC.

The rearrangement uses TRBV9 and TRBJ2-4, with D perhaps matching TRBD1 (7 bases). The CDR3 contains 16 residues. Germline loops: CDR1 SGDLS, CDR2 YYNGEE. V was shortened by 1 base and J by 0 bases, with 11 bases between the two germline ends. The CDR3 DNA follows: TGTGCCAGCAGCGTACAGGGGGGCCAAGCCAAAAACATTCAGTACTTC. It is translated as CASSVQGGQAKNIQYF. Complete variable domain (other parts from reference TRBV9 and TRBJ2-4): DSGVTQTPKHLITATGQRVTLRCSPRSGDLSVYWYQQSLDQGLQFLIQYYNGEERAKGNILERFSAQQFPDLHSELNLSSLELGDSALYFCASSVQGGQAKNIQYFGAGTRLSVL.

This chain links TRBV10-3 with TRBJ1-2, with D perhaps matching TRBD1 (6 bases). Germline-derived CDR1 and CDR2 are ENHRY and SYGVKD. Between the trimmed V and J ends, which lost 6 bases and 6 bases, there was a span of 14 bases. The CDR3 runs to 13 residues. The CDR3 nucleotides are TGTGCCATCAGACAGGGCTTAGGGGATGGCTACACCTTC. Its translation is CAIRQGLGDGYTF.